This TCR beta chain was recorded in a study of response to subunit inactivated influenza vaccine (dated by TCRdb to the late 2010s). General notes on the study: Deep quantitative profiling of the T cell receptor repertoire was used in the study to follow responses to a trivalent subunit inactivated influenza vaccine.

General conclusions and limits of the study: It was suggested by the authors that each seasonal influenza vaccination may recruit only a limited number of new T cells.

The CDR3 spans 13 residues, from the cysteine through the phenylalanine. Only CDR3 DNA is held: 39 bases, read in frame from base 1. In the germline V gene, CDR1 corresponds to LGHNA and CDR2 to YSLEER. Trimming costs V 0 bases and J 8 bases, and their ends lie 8 bases apart. The protocol used for the library was RT-PCR. These reads were obtained on an Illumina HiSeq 2500. The public reads were run again by TCRdb, first through fastp at Q25 and then through MiXCR, and only productive beta chains were kept. When rows share a CDR3 protein, they turn into one entry using the most common DNA and genes. Counted in this sample were approximately 170,000 distinct CDR3 sequences; approximately 12% of them appeared once. The top ten clones comprise roughly 29% of the sample. This clonotype was recorded at least ten times. Its antigen is still unknown. No qualities accompany the bases; no much larger clone lies one base away.

The sample was also linked to a second study, of T cells expressing NK-cell markers. Per the second study: TCR beta cDNA libraries were prepared using 5'RACE template switching, which introduced a universal primer site and unique molecular identifiers. Three sorted T-cell subsets (CD3+CD56+NKG2C+, CD3+CD56+NKG2C- and CD3+CD56-NKG2C+) from fewer than 10 donors had their TCR beta-chain repertoires profiled. Among the eight sequenced donors, seven were HCMV-seropositive and one was HCMV-seronegative. In several experiments an anti-gammadeltaTCR antibody was added to restrict sorting to alphabetaTCR-expressing T cells. In six donors, the dominant CD3+CD56+NKG2C+ clonotypes were among the top 10 CD8+ clonotypes and accounted for about 1.0-8% of CD8+ T cells. Those dominant clonotypes were again the most abundant among CD3+CD56-NKG2C+ cells in a few donors, at about 28.3-60.1%. Whether the expanded NKG2C-expressing T cell clones were specific for HCMV antigens was left unclear. Randomly selected healthy volunteers, three men and five women, were used as the eight sequenced donors. To determine HCMV serostatus, a commercial ELISA kit was used to detect HCMV-specific IgG in serum. Ficoll density gradient centrifugation was used to isolate peripheral blood mononuclear cells from blood. Magnetic immunoseparation with Miltenyi isolation kits was used to isolate CD4+ and CD8+ T cells from PBMC. cDNA synthesis was primed from the TCR beta constant segment, followed by two successive PCR amplification steps. The libraries were sequenced on Illumina HiSeq 2000/2500, MiSeq or NextSeq, producing 2 x 150 bp reads. Reads were demultiplexed and grouped by UMI with MIGEC, and clonotypes were assembled and quantified with MiTCR. To exclude erroneous sequences, only TCR cDNA sequences supported by at least two reads were retained. The tcR package was used for downstream repertoire analysis, and clonotypes were matched between fractions using CDR3 nucleotide sequence together with V segment. Antigen specificity was annotated against VDJdb with VDJmatch, allowing one amino acid substitution in CDR3.

The sequence was obtained from a man aged 50 or older who received an inactivated influenza vaccine. Donor details come from another sample of the same person, matched by shared clones. This receptor chain uses TRBV4-3 and TRBJ2-1, with the identity of the D gene unclear. The sequencing here drew on CD8+ T cells sorted from PBMCs, taken 11 to 12 days after vaccination. CDR3 loop: CASSQDRAYEQFF. The DNA sequence is TGCGCCAGCAGCCAAGATCGTGCGTATGAGCAGTTCTTC.